What follows describes a single TCR beta chain. The data were taken from a study of shared clonotypes between healthy human individuals. This CDR3 is 13 amino acids long. Deletions cut 2 bases from V and 8 bases from J, with 12 bases between. The V gene's germline CDR1 is MDHEN and CDR2 SYDVKM. Method: immunoSEQ multiplex PCR; TCRdb's copy keeps in-frame clones and lacks some. This sample has 2,500,000 or so clones; more than 85% occur once, and the top ten carry about 0.34%. The gene calls are TRBV28 and TRBJ1-2, with D possibly matching TRBD1 (5 bases). The clonotype comes from a man aged 18 to 29 in good health. Some clones in this sample may be carry-over from other donors' samples. Input material: naive CD4+ T cells from PBMCs. This sample's subset: CD45RA+ positively selected. CDR3 bases: TGTGCCAGCAGTTTAATTCAGGGCGGGGGCTACACCTTC. This encodes CASSLIQGGGYTF.